One sample yielded the 11 T cell receptor beta chains listed below, sequenced in a study of early T cells in non-severe SARS-CoV-2 infection. One entry per CDR3 protein results from TCRdb running MiXCR on the 5' RACE reads. The data show 55,000 to 70,000 distinct CDR3 sequences, about 12% seen once. The sequencing used whole blood, collected at baseline. The source is an adult who was a healthcare worker with PCR-confirmed SARS-CoV-2 infection or an uninfected control (not recorded which). The donor label of this sample is uncertain.

This clonotype was counted only a few times. The rearrangement uses TRBV5-1 and TRBJ2-5; D is perhaps TRBD2 (6 bases). Germline lookup yields CDR1 SGHRS and CDR2 YFSETQ. Trimming removed 9 bases at V and 4 bases at J, with 16 bases between. There are 13 residues in the CDR3. CDR3: CATRRDYRETQYF. The CDR3 DNA reads TGCGCCACACGGAGGGATTACAGAGAGACCCAGTACTTC.

V is TRBV5-1 and J is TRBJ1-1; 10 nucleotides match TRBD1. The CDR3 loop spans 15 amino acids. Germline loops: CDR1 SGHRS, CDR2 YFSETQ. Losses at the gene ends were 4 bases for V and 2 bases for J; bases not matched to a gene: 5. The CDR3 sequence is CASSTMTGGNTEAFF. The CDR3 DNA is TGCGCCAGCAGCACAATGACAGGGGGCAACACTGAAGCTTTCTTT.

This clonotype was detected a few times. The CDR3 coding sequence is TGCAGTGGCAGGGAGGGCCCTCCTGGGGCCAACGTCCTGACTTTC. Protein sequence: CSGREGPPGANVLTF. The chain joins TRBV20-1 to TRBJ2-6; 7 nucleotides line up with TRBD2. The CDR3 totals 15 residues. J lost 2 bases, V lost 7 bases, and 8 bases had no gene match. Germline CDR1 reads DFQATT; CDR2 reads SNEGSKA (reference sequence).

In this sample, this clonotype turned up many times. The V call is TRBV3-1, the J call TRBJ1-2, with a weak D call TRBD1 (6 bases). The CDR3 spans 12 residues. The V end was cut by 7 bases, the J end by 4 bases, with 10 bases between. Germline CDR1 is LGHDT and CDR2 is YNNKEL (reference sequence). As DNA, the CDR3 is TGTGCCAGCAATAAGGGGGGCTATGGCTACACCTTC. This encodes CASNKGGYGYTF.

The rearrangement uses TRBV7-3 and TRBJ2-2, with 9 bases fitting TRBD1. Per the germline V gene, CDR1 is SGHTA and CDR2 is FQGTGA. This CDR3 has 15 residues. J gave up 3 bases and V 5 bases, and 4 bases lay outside the gene matches. DNA for the CDR3: TGTGCCAGCAGCAGAGGGACAGGGCACACCGGGGAGCTGTTTTTT. Encoded protein: CASSRGTGHTGELFF. The full variable domain, rest sourced from reference TRBV7-3 and TRBJ2-2, is GAGVSQTPSNKVTEKGKYVELRCDPISGHTALYWYRQSLGQGPEFLIYFQGTGAADDSGLPNDRFFAVRPEGSVSTLKIQRTERGDSAVYLCASSRGTGHTGELFFGEGSRLTVL.

The chain couples TRBV6-5 to TRBJ1-2; a possible D gene is TRBD1 (5 bases). The germline gives CDR1 MNHEY, CDR2 SVGAGI. Trimming pared 1 base from V and 8 bases from J, leaving 23 bases between. CDR3 size: 17 residues. Here the CDR3 reads CASSYFRQGHGSGGYTF. The DNA of the CDR3 is TGTGCCAGCAGTTACTTTCGGCAGGGTCATGGTTCGGGAGGCTACACCTTC.

Note on this clonotype: A read error may produce the germline difference seen at one junction end. The gene calls are TRBV24-1 and TRBJ1-2; the D is unclear. The CDR3 covers 9 residues. The germline V gene has CDR1 KGHDR and CDR2 SFDVKD. The CDR3 spells CEKIDGYTF. The CDR3 bases are TGCGAAAAAATCGATGGCTACACCTTC.

This clonotype was seen only a few times. J is TRBJ2-7 and V is TRBV6-1; D not resolved. Germline loops: CDR1 MNHNS, CDR2 SASEGT. V lost 3 bases and J 2 bases, leaving 11 bases between the germline ends. The CDR3 spans 14 residues. In DNA form, the CDR3 reads TGTGCCAGCAGTGATGGTATACGGGCCTACGAGCAGTACGTC. This gives the protein CASSDGIRAYEQYV.

This chain connects TRBV5-5 to TRBJ1-4, with a tentative D call TRBD1 (6 bases). Trimming shortened V by 4 bases and J by 8 bases, and 21 bases separated the two germline ends. CDR1 and CDR2 from the germline V gene are SGHKS and YYEKEE (reference sequence). The CDR3 runs to 16 residues. CDR3 in DNA: TGTGCCAGCAGCCCTCGGGGGGGCCTCTTGGCCGAAAAACTGTTTTTT. Translating gives CASSPRGGLLAEKLFF.

J is TRBJ2-3 and V is TRBV6-5, with D perhaps matching TRBD1 (5 bases). Germline CDR1 is MNHEY and CDR2 is SVGAGI. The CDR3 totals 18 residues. With 0 bases removed from V and 0 bases from J, the gap between germline ends came to 16 bases. The CDR3 is CASSYSYSGLVSTDTQYF. The CDR3 DNA is TGTGCCAGCAGTTACTCGTACTCAGGGCTGGTGAGCACAGATACGCAGTATTTT.

The sample holds one count of this clonotype. The rearrangement joins TRBV7-9 to TRBJ2-1; 11 nucleotides line up with TRBD2. Germline assignment: CDR1 SEHNR and CDR2 FQNEAQ (reference sequence). V was pared by 2 bases and J by 4 bases, with 4 bases of the junction left unmatched. This CDR3 has 16 residues. CDR3 DNA: TGTGCCAGCAGCTTACGACTAGCGGGGAGGTACAATGAGCAGTTCTTC. The encoded protein is CASSLRLAGRYNEQFF. Full variable domain (remainder filled in from reference TRBV7-9 and TRBJ2-1): DTGVSQNPRHKITKRGQNVTFRCDPISEHNRLYWYRQTLGQGPEFLTYFQNEAQLEKSRLLSDRFSAERPKGSFSTLEIQRTEQGDSAMYLCASSLRLAGRYNEQFFGPGTRLTVL.